A single T cell receptor beta chain is shown here with its context. Its target is not known. Between the trimmed V and J ends, which lost 0 bases and 6 bases, there was a span of 12 bases. The CDR3 sequence is 14 residues long. Per the germline V gene, CDR1 is GTSNPN and CDR2 is SVGIG (reference sequence). The data were obtained in a study of shared clonotypes between healthy human individuals. Study findings and constraints: It was only blood that was sampled, and tissue repertoires likely differ.

Every immunoSEQ plate was one replicate of a subset's evenly spread DNA. Sequencing used immunoSEQ multiplex PCR; TCRdb keeps in-frame clones, though not all of them. The sample has some 1.5 million clones; approximately 98% are singletons. A CD45RA-negative memory subset and a CD45RA+ naive subset were separated from the CD4+ cells. The clonotype comes from a man aged 30 to 39 in good health. Sequenced material: naive CD4+ T cells sorted from blood. This sample's subset: CD45RA+ positively selected. The rearrangement uses TRBV30 and TRBJ2-1; a possible D gene is TRBD2 (6 bases). This CDR3 is CAWSVNLASNEQFF. DNA of the CDR3: TGTGCCTGGAGTGTAAACCTAGCGAGCAATGAGCAGTTCTTC. Looking up the rest from reference TRBV30 and TRBJ2-1 gives the full variable domain: SQTIHQWPATLVQPVGSPLSLECTVEGTSNPNLYWYRQAAGRGLQLLFYSVGIGQISSEVPQNLSASRPQDRQFILSSKKLLLSDSGFYLCAWSVNLASNEQFFGPGTRLTVL.